The sequence of this T cell receptor (beta chain) was determined in a study of radiotherapy plus CTLA-4 blockade in lung cancer. General study points: The study found tumor-derived TCR clones expanded in blood after radiotherapy plus ipilimumab.

From germline, CDR1 is SGHNT and CDR2 YYREEE (reference sequence). V lost 7 bases to trimming and J lost 3 bases; unmatched junction nucleotides: 5. The CDR3 consists of 14 residues. As regards this clone: Its antigen is unidentified.

Enrolled patients, whose metastatic non-small-cell lung cancer was chemo-refractory, received focal radiation plus CTLA-4 blockade with ipilimumab. Method: immunoSEQ multiplex PCR; TCRdb's copy keeps in-frame clones and lacks some. Among over 85,000 clones listed, 70% to 90% were seen once. The rearrangement links TRBV5-4 to TRBJ2-1; 9 positions agree with TRBD1. The sample was peripheral blood, taken from a patient treated with radiotherapy plus ipilimumab. The receptor's source is a human donor with non-small cell lung cancer that progressed on radiotherapy plus ipilimumab. CDR3 nucleotides: TGTGCCAGCCAAGGACAGGGGCTCTACAATGAGCAGTTCTTC. Translated, it gives CASQGQGLYNEQFF.